This entry is about one T cell receptor (beta chain). The data stem from a study of blood T cell repertoires in COVID-19. As for the study in general: The origin of the acute and convalescent COVID-19 samples was the United States, Italy and Spain. In each case, the material was cDNA or gDNA derived from T cells, B-cell-depleted T cells, or PBMCs.

How the authors handled the data: Researchers report that nucleated cell counts were estimated from reference gene primer amplification. Produced via immunoSEQ multiplex PCR; TCRdb's table is partial and in-frame only. D and trimming were read from the DNA, whereas the V and J calls and clone size are those reported in that table. This sample carries 140,000 or so clones, roughly 83% of them seen once, and the ten largest clones take around 2.7%. CDR3 size: 14 residues. V was cut by 4 bases and J by 9 bases, with 13 bases left in between. Germline CDR1 LGHNA, CDR2 YSLEER. The sequence was obtained from a woman of 80 years or more with acute or convalescent COVID-19. Sequenced input: peripheral blood. The gene calls are TRBV4-3 and TRBJ1-6; D not resolved. DNA of the CDR3: TGCGCCAGCAGCCGGTCGGGAGGAGGTTCACCCCTCCACTTT. As protein: CASSRSGGGSPLHF.